This TCR beta chain was observed in a study of T-cell reconstitution after alpha-beta-depleted transplantation in children. Researchers prepared the TCRbeta library using unique molecular identifiers, the study reports. MiXCR was run by TCRdb on the PCR reads, yielding one entry per CDR3 protein. The repertoire holds 500,000 to 600,000 distinct CDR3 sequences, with roughly a quarter as singletons. This clonotype was found a few times. The antigen remains undetermined. General study findings and limits: It was reported that alpha-beta T cells came from several hundred expanded graft clones (about two months after transplant).

The source is a boy in the first two years of life with Wiskott-Aldrich syndrome, due to receive a stem cell transplant. The sequencing here drew on PBMCs, taken before TCRalphabeta/CD19-depleted stem cell transplant.

The CDR3 sequence is CASSPTGYGETQYF. The CDR3 DNA is TGCGCCAGCAGCCCAACAGGGTACGGGGAGACCCAGTACTTC. J is TRBJ2-5 and V is TRBV5-1, with D perhaps TRBD1 (6 bases). This CDR3 is 14 amino acids long. V lost 4 bases and J lost 5, with 15 bases in between. Germline V gene sequence: CDR1 SGHRS, CDR2 YFSETQ.